This TCR beta chain was identified in a study of Graves' ophthalmopathy and Graves' hyperthyroidism. General study results and limits: Clonotypes were expanded in thyroid at above 0.001 frequency, and most also appeared in blood. Researchers report that a 13-signature model separated ophthalmopathy from stable hyperthyroidism, posting about 91% sensitivity and 75% to 84% specificity.

As to this clonotype: As yet, its antigen is unknown.

The CDR3 is made up of 14 amino acids. V was cut by 7 bases and J by 2 bases, with 14 bases left in between. CDR3 regions of TCR beta were amplified from RNA transcripts. An opening RT-PCR round employed HTBI primers and preceded a second-round multiplex PCR. TCRdb recomputed calls from the multiplex PCR reads with MiXCR, one row per CDR3 protein. The sample includes fewer than 400,000 distinct CDR3 sequences, around 20% of them seen just once. The PBMCs used were ones drawn from 9.5 to 10 ml of fresh peripheral blood. The clonotype comes from a young woman with Graves' ophthalmopathy. Sequencing was performed on peripheral blood. V usage is TRBV12-3 or TRBV12-4 and J usage is TRBJ2-5; tentatively, D is TRBD2 (5 bases). CDR3 coding DNA: TGTGCCAGCAACCAAGGAGGTTTTCAAGAGACCCAGTACTTC. Its translation: CASNQGGFQETQYF.